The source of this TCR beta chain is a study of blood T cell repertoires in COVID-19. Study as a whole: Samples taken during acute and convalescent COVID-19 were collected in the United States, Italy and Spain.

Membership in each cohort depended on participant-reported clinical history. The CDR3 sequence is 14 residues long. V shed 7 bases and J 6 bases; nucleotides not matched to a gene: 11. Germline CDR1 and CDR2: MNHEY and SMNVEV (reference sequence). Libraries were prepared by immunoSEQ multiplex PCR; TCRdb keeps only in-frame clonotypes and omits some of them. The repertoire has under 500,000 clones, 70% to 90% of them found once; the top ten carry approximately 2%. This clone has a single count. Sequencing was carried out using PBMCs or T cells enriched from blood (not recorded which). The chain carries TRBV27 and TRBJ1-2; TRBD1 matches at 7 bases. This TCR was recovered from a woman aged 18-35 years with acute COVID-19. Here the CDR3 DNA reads TGTGCCAGCACTACTTTCGACAGGGCGGATGGCTACACCTTC. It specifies CASTTFDRADGYTF.